This paragraph reports one T cell receptor (beta chain). Its antigen is as yet unknown. The length of the CDR3 is 15 residues. V lost 4 bases, J lost 8 bases, and 7 bases stayed unmatched. Germline V gene data show CDR1 as SGHDT and CDR2 as YYEEEE. These data originate in a study of graft-versus-host responses after intestinal transplantation. Across the whole study: Among the recipients, transplants were multivisceral, liver-intestinal, or isolated intestinal.

TCRdb keeps only in-frame clones here, not all; method: immunoSEQ multiplex PCR. There are roughly 120,000 clones in the sample; roughly nine tenths occur only once, and about 0.18% lies in the top ten. This sequence originates from a human donor who received an intestinal transplant. The starting material was unstimulated CD4+ T cells sorted from spleen or lymph node cells, obtained before intestinal transplant. V gene TRBV5-6 combines with J gene TRBJ1-4; the match to TRBD1 covers 11 bases. The CDR3 DNA reads TGTGCCAGCAGCCCCTGGACAGGGGGCCACGAAAAACTGTTTTTT. Translation gives CASSPWTGGHEKLFF.